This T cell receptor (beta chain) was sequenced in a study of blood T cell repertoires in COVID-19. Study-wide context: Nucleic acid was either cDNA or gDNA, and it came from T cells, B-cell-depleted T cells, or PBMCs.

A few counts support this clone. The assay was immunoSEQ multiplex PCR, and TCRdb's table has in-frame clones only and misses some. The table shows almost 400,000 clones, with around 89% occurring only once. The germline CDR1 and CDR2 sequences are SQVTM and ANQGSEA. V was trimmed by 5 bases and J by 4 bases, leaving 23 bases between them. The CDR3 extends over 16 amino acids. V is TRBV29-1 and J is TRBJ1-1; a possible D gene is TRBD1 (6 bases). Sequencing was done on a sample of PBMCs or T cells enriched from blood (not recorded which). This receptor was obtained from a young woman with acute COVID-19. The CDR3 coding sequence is TGCAGCGTTTTACAGAGGCCGTACAGGGTGAGCACTGAAGCTTTCTTT. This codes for CSVLQRPYRVSTEAFF.